The rows below give T cell receptor beta chains drawn from one sample of a study of blood T cell repertoires in COVID-19. Libraries were prepared by immunoSEQ multiplex PCR; TCRdb keeps only in-frame clonotypes and omits some of them. The sample lists about 40,000 clones, 91% occurring once. Sequenced input: peripheral blood. These receptors were taken from a woman younger than 45 in a cohort sampled during active COVID-19. Each CDR3 is given with its conserved first and last residue. Fields, in order: D gene, J gene, clone size, V gene, CDR3 protein, CDR3 DNA. A D gene is named only where the DNA matches it firmly. The size field is filled for only some rows; it gives once, few, many or a size class.

D gene: TRBD1; J gene: TRBJ2-2; clone size: -; V gene: TRBV18; CDR3 protein: CASSRDSYTGELFF; CDR3 DNA: TGTGCCAGCTCCCGGGACAGTTATACCGGGGAGCTGTTTTTT
D gene: TRBD1; J gene: TRBJ1-5; clone size: -; V gene: TRBV3-1/TRBV3-2; CDR3 protein: CASSLSDRDVGPQHF; CDR3 DNA: TGTGCCAGCAGTCTATCGGACAGGGACGTTGGGCCCCAGCATTTT
D gene: -; J gene: TRBJ2-5; clone size: -; V gene: TRBV7-7; CDR3 protein: CASSLVDSPGETQYF; CDR3 DNA: TGTGCTAGCAGCTTAGTGGACAGCCCAGGGGAGACCCAGTACTTC
D gene: TRBD1; J gene: TRBJ2-7; clone size: once; V gene: TRBV9; CDR3 protein: CASSPGQAYEQYF; CDR3 DNA: TGTGCCAGCAGTCCTGGACAGGCCTACGAGCAGTACTTC
D gene: -; J gene: TRBJ1-6; clone size: -; V gene: TRBV7-9; CDR3 protein: CASSATSTGSPLHF; CDR3 DNA: TGTGCCAGCAGCGCGACCTCAACAGGGTCACCCCTCCACTTT
D gene: TRBD1; J gene: TRBJ1-2; clone size: -; V gene: TRBV11-2; CDR3 protein: CASSLDRDRHTGGSGYTF; CDR3 DNA: TGTGCCAGCAGCTTAGACCGGGACAGACATACAGGGGGAAGCGGCTACACCTTC
D gene: TRBD1; J gene: TRBJ1-1; clone size: -; V gene: TRBV7-9; CDR3 protein: CASSLVRTGNTEAFF; CDR3 DNA: TGTGCCAGCAGCTTAGTAAGGACAGGAAACACTGAAGCTTTCTTT
D gene: -; J gene: TRBJ1-3; clone size: -; V gene: TRBV6-5; CDR3 protein: CASRQALAGNTIYF; CDR3 DNA: TGTGCCAGCCGACAGGCCTTAGCTGGAAACACCATATATTTT
D gene: -; J gene: TRBJ2-1; clone size: -; V gene: TRBV11-2; CDR3 protein: CASSLDPSGSYNEQFF; CDR3 DNA: TGTGCCAGCAGCTTAGACCCCAGCGGGTCCTACAATGAGCAGTTCTTC
D gene: TRBD2; J gene: TRBJ2-1; clone size: -; V gene: TRBV19; CDR3 protein: CASTSVNYNEQFF; CDR3 DNA: TGTGCCAGCACTAGCGTAAACTACAATGAGCAGTTCTTC
D gene: TRBD1; J gene: TRBJ2-2; clone size: -; V gene: TRBV6-2/TRBV6-3; CDR3 protein: CASSNRTGDEWRGRTGELFF; CDR3 DNA: TGTGCCAGCAGTAACCGGACAGGGGACGAATGGCGAGGCCGGACCGGGGAGCTGTTTTTT
D gene: TRBD1; J gene: TRBJ2-2; clone size: -; V gene: TRBV30; CDR3 protein: CAWGQGRDTGELFF; CDR3 DNA: TGTGCCTGGGGACAGGGGAGGGACACCGGGGAGCTGTTTTTT
D gene: -; J gene: TRBJ1-1; clone size: -; V gene: TRBV28; CDR3 protein: CASTQRGASEAFF; CDR3 DNA: TGTGCCAGCACCCAGCGGGGGGCCTCTGAAGCTTTCTTT
D gene: -; J gene: TRBJ2-5; clone size: -; V gene: TRBV25-1; CDR3 protein: CASSGIQETQYF; CDR3 DNA: TGTGCCAGCAGTGGTATACAAGAGACCCAGTACTTC
D gene: -; J gene: TRBJ2-4; clone size: -; V gene: TRBV2; CDR3 protein: CASSEWTVLAKNIQYF; CDR3 DNA: TGTGCCAGCAGTGAATGGACAGTACTAGCCAAAAACATTCAGTACTTC
D gene: TRBD2; J gene: TRBJ2-1; clone size: -; V gene: TRBV30; CDR3 protein: CAWSVSGSHNEQFF; CDR3 DNA: TGTGCCTGGAGTGTTAGCGGGTCTCACAATGAGCAGTTCTTC
D gene: -; J gene: TRBJ2-5; clone size: -; V gene: TRBV6-5; CDR3 protein: CASSYSKGGGLETQYF; CDR3 DNA: TGTGCCAGCAGTTACTCGAAGGGCGGGGGCTTGGAGACCCAGTACTTC
D gene: -; J gene: TRBJ1-4; clone size: -; V gene: TRBV30; CDR3 protein: CAWKGLNEKLFF; CDR3 DNA: TGTGCCTGGAAGGGACTTAATGAAAAACTGTTTTTT
D gene: TRBD1; J gene: TRBJ2-7; clone size: -; V gene: TRBV9; CDR3 protein: CASSVGPGTGYYEQYF; CDR3 DNA: TGTGCCAGCAGCGTAGGGCCCGGGACAGGGTACTACGAGCAGTACTTC
D gene: TRBD2; J gene: TRBJ2-7; clone size: -; V gene: TRBV28; CDR3 protein: CASRRLAGGYEQYF; CDR3 DNA: TGTGCCAGCAGGCGACTAGCGGGAGGGTACGAGCAGTACTTC
D gene: -; J gene: TRBJ1-1; clone size: -; V gene: TRBV7-9; CDR3 protein: CASSEQAENTEAFF; CDR3 DNA: TGTGCCAGCAGTGAACAGGCAGAGAACACTGAAGCTTTCTTT
D gene: TRBD1; J gene: TRBJ2-1; clone size: -; V gene: TRBV7-9; CDR3 protein: CASSPDRDDNEQFF; CDR3 DNA: TGTGCCAGCAGCCCGGACAGGGACGACAATGAGCAGTTCTTC
D gene: TRBD2; J gene: TRBJ2-7; clone size: -; V gene: TRBV5-1; CDR3 protein: CASSFSGGTYEQYF; CDR3 DNA: TGCGCCAGCAGCTTTAGCGGGGGAACCTACGAGCAGTACTTC
D gene: -; J gene: TRBJ2-3; clone size: once; V gene: TRBV13; CDR3 protein: CASSLRFGGTGDTQYF; CDR3 DNA: TGTGCCAGCAGCTTAAGGTTCGGGGGAACGGGAGATACGCAGTATTTT
D gene: TRBD1; J gene: TRBJ2-7; clone size: -; V gene: TRBV4-1; CDR3 protein: CASSHAEGQGYEQYF; CDR3 DNA: TGCGCCAGCAGCCACGCCGAGGGACAGGGCTACGAGCAGTACTTC
D gene: TRBD1; J gene: TRBJ1-1; clone size: -; V gene: TRBV7-2; CDR3 protein: CASSLSQGASFF; CDR3 DNA: TGTGCCAGCAGCTTATCGCAGGGGGCGTCTTTCTTT
D gene: -; J gene: TRBJ2-7; clone size: -; V gene: TRBV7-2; CDR3 protein: CASSQRTGGVAGGQYF; CDR3 DNA: TGTGCCAGCAGCCAAAGGACAGGGGGAGTAGCGGGAGGGCAGTACTTC
D gene: -; J gene: TRBJ2-7; clone size: few; V gene: TRBV6-2/TRBV6-3; CDR3 protein: CASSYFATLYDEQYF; CDR3 DNA: TGTGCCAGCAGTTACTTTGCCACCCTATATGACGAGCAGTACTTC
D gene: TRBD2; J gene: TRBJ2-1; clone size: -; V gene: TRBV7-8; CDR3 protein: CASSPRTSRDNEQFF; CDR3 DNA: TGTGCCAGCAGCCCAAGGACTAGCAGAGACAATGAGCAGTTCTTC
D gene: -; J gene: TRBJ1-3; clone size: -; V gene: TRBV11-2; CDR3 protein: CASSLGGSGNTIYF; CDR3 DNA: TGTGCCAGCAGCCTCGGGGGATCTGGAAACACCATATATTTT
D gene: -; J gene: TRBJ1-1; clone size: -; V gene: TRBV6-1; CDR3 protein: CASSDRRGTEAFF; CDR3 DNA: TGTGCCAGCAGTGACCGAAGAGGGACTGAAGCTTTCTTT
D gene: TRBD2; J gene: TRBJ2-1; clone size: once; V gene: TRBV29-1; CDR3 protein: CSVVLAGAPDNEQFF; CDR3 DNA: TGCAGCGTTGTACTAGCGGGAGCCCCCGACAATGAGCAGTTCTTC
D gene: -; J gene: TRBJ1-2; clone size: once; V gene: TRBV19; CDR3 protein: CASSDRLLYGYTF; CDR3 DNA: TGTGCCAGTAGTGACAGGTTACTCTATGGCTACACCTTC
D gene: TRBD1; J gene: TRBJ1-5; clone size: -; V gene: TRBV7-2; CDR3 protein: CASSPDRGEPQHF; CDR3 DNA: TGTGCCAGCAGCCCGGACAGGGGAGAGCCCCAGCATTTT
D gene: -; J gene: TRBJ2-1; clone size: -; V gene: TRBV7-9; CDR3 protein: CASSFEGLGAGEQFF; CDR3 DNA: TGTGCCAGCAGCTTTGAAGGTTTGGGGGCGGGTGAGCAGTTCTTC
D gene: TRBD2; J gene: TRBJ2-3; clone size: once; V gene: TRBV5-5; CDR3 protein: CASSPLAGRGTDTQYF; CDR3 DNA: TGTGCCAGCAGCCCTTTAGCGGGAAGGGGGACAGATACGCAGTATTTT
D gene: -; J gene: TRBJ2-6; clone size: -; V gene: TRBV7-3; CDR3 protein: CASSPQRSGSGANVLTF; CDR3 DNA: TGTGCCAGCAGCCCACAGAGGTCAGGGTCTGGGGCCAACGTCCTGACTTTC
D gene: -; J gene: TRBJ1-1; clone size: -; V gene: TRBV6-1; CDR3 protein: CASSEGSGANTEAFF; CDR3 DNA: TGTGCCAGCAGTGAAGGTAGTGGGGCGAACACTGAAGCTTTCTTT
D gene: TRBD1; J gene: TRBJ2-7; clone size: -; V gene: TRBV24-1; CDR3 protein: CATSDWTGREQYF; CDR3 DNA: TGTGCCACCAGTGATTGGACAGGACGCGAGCAGTACTTC
D gene: -; J gene: TRBJ2-2; clone size: -; V gene: TRBV7-9; CDR3 protein: CASSLGSTGELFF; CDR3 DNA: TGTGCCAGCAGCTTAGGGAGCACCGGGGAGCTGTTTTTT
D gene: TRBD2; J gene: TRBJ2-1; clone size: few; V gene: TRBV2; CDR3 protein: CASCRTSGGSYNEQFF; CDR3 DNA: TGTGCCAGTTGTAGGACTAGCGGGGGTTCCTACAATGAGCAGTTCTTC
D gene: TRBD2; J gene: TRBJ2-7; clone size: -; V gene: TRBV24-1; CDR3 protein: CATAYGRGHEQYF; CDR3 DNA: TGTGCCACCGCCTACGGGAGGGGCCACGAGCAGTACTTC